This T cell receptor beta chain was sequenced for a study of cytomegalovirus exposure and HLA in healthy donors. For the study at large: According to later analysis, the same platform produced the 120 validation and under 750 first-cohort repertoires.

General study findings and limits: Specificity of three CMV-associated chains for CMV antigens was verified in vitro. Diagnosis of cytomegalovirus status made by the classifier reportedly showed high specificity and sensitivity. Rare sequences made up most TCRs, while some public TCRs were found in many donors.

Some clones are missing from TCRdb's copy, which holds only in-frame ones; the method was immunoSEQ multiplex PCR. The sample carries 200,000 or so clones, more than 75% recorded once. This clone was seen a single time. What it binds is unknown. The receptor was isolated from a man between 18 and 35 years old in good health and CMV-seropositive. Specimen: PBMCs.

CDR3 sequence: CASSLFPGQGVAEAFF. Written as DNA, the CDR3 is TGTGCCAGCAGTTTATTCCCCGGACAGGGGGTCGCTGAAGCTTTCTTT. V usage is TRBV27 and J usage is TRBJ1-1, with TRBD1 matching over 10 bases. The V segment lost 1 base and the J segment 6 bases; nucleotides outside the gene matches: 8. The CDR3 runs 16 residues. Germline values: CDR1 MNHEY, CDR2 SMNVEV (reference sequence).